Shown below are 11 T cell receptor beta chains from a single sample sequenced in a study of T cells expressing NK-cell markers. TCRdb processed the 5' RACE reads again and assigns one entry to each CDR3 protein, with no DNA. The sample has 200,000 to 300,000 distinct CDR3 sequences; the top ten hold roughly 4.2%. Sequencing was carried out using blood T cells: a sorted CD56 or NKG2C T cell subset, CD4+ or CD8+ T cells, or bulk PBMC T cells (not recorded which). The source is a woman between 18 and 69 years old in good health.

This rearrangement joins TRBV18 to TRBJ1-2; TCRdb reports TRBD1, a call that lacks DNA to check it against. CDR1 KGHSH and CDR2 LQKENI come from the germline V gene. This CDR3 has 15 amino acids. The chain's CDR3 is CASSSARDRNYGYTF.

The chain joins TRBV2 to TRBJ2-5; lacking DNA, the TRBD1 call made by TCRdb goes unchecked. CDR3 size: 14 residues. Germline V gene sequence: CDR1 SNHLY, CDR2 FYNNEI. The CDR3 region is CASSATGLKETQYF.

The chain carries TRBV5-1 and TRBJ2-3; with no DNA, the TCRdb D assignment of TRBD2 cannot be verified. Germline lookup yields CDR1 SGHRS and CDR2 YFSETQ. The CDR3 loop spans 17 amino acids. This CDR3 is CASRTTWTSGGADTQYF.

The chain employs TRBV7-2 and TRBJ2-5; TCRdb's assignment of TRBD2 cannot be checked, as there is no DNA. The CDR3 consists of 12 residues. Germline CDR1 reads SGHTA; CDR2 reads FQGNSA. CDR3 sequence reads: CASTQGRETQYF.

This chain uses TRBV20-1 with TRBJ2-7; TCRdb gives TRBD2 as the D gene, but with no DNA this cannot be confirmed. CDR3 length equals 17 residues. From germline, CDR1 is DFQATT and CDR2 SNEGSKA (reference sequence). The CDR3 loop reads CSASTAPGLAVKYEQYF.

CDR3 in amino acids: CSVESGQGSYGYTF. The V call is TRBV29-1, the J call TRBJ1-2; TCRdb returns TRBD1, unconfirmable since there is no DNA. The CDR3 runs 14 residues. Germline V gene lookup returns CDR1 SQVTM and CDR2 ANQGSEA.

The chain is built from TRBV27 and TRBJ1-2; TCRdb's assignment of TRBD1 cannot be checked, as there is no DNA. This CDR3 comprises 16 residues. CDR1 and CDR2 from the germline V gene are MNHEY and SMNVEV (reference sequence). This CDR3 is CASRPGQGKSGYGYTF.

The rearrangement uses TRBV19 and TRBJ1-1; TCRdb outputs TRBD1, but without DNA this stays unchecked. The CDR3 totals 13 residues. CDR1 and CDR2 from the germline V gene are LNHDA and SQIVND (reference sequence). The CDR3 loop reads CASSISGQREAFF.

The chain combines TRBV9 with TRBJ2-1. The germline V gene encodes CDR1 SGDLS and CDR2 YYNGEE. The CDR3 covers 16 residues. The CDR3 protein is CASSVYAGSSYNEQFF. The full variable domain, its missing parts supplied by reference TRBV9 and TRBJ2-1, is DSGVTQTPKHLITATGQRVTLRCSPRSGDLSVYWYQQSLDQGLQFLIQYYNGEERAKGNILERFSAQQFPDLHSELNLSSLELGDSALYFCASSVYAGSSYNEQFFGPGTRLTVL.

CDR3 region: CASVATDINTEAFF. The rearrangement uses TRBV6-5 and TRBJ1-1; TCRdb indicates TRBD1, and absent DNA this call remains unverified. Per the germline V gene, CDR1 is MNHEY and CDR2 is SVGAGI. The length of the CDR3 is 14 residues.

The gene calls are TRBV28 and TRBJ2-4; TCRdb selects TRBD2, and the lack of DNA leaves this call unchecked. From germline, CDR1 is MDHEN and CDR2 SYDVKM. This CDR3 comprises 14 residues. This chain's CDR3 is CASSLSGSANIQYF.